These T cell receptor beta chains were read from a single sample in a study of shared clonotypes between healthy human individuals. Sequencing was performed with immunoSEQ multiplex PCR; in TCRdb, only in-frame clones are kept and a portion is missing. The sample holds 2.5 million or so clones, more than 80% seen once. The specimen sequenced was naive CD4+ T cells sorted from blood. Receptor source: a man aged 18 to 30 in good health. The conserved cysteine and the conserved F or W are not part of the CDR3 here.

v_gene,len,CDR3aa
TRBV6-6,9,ASGTPGEQY
TRBV2,11,ASSEGGPTEAF
TRBV5-6,13,ASSLAGSGGYGYT
TRBV5-1,10,ASSLLEDTQY
TRBV5-5,12,ASSSTGENTEAF
TRBV25-1,12,ASAQAGGPGEQY
TRBV7-2,12,ASSRDRGNEKLF
TRBV7-9,15,ASSPLGGAATNEKLF
TRBV9,14,ASSAHRLVVADTQY
TRBV7-2,12,ASSPDRWTGELF
TRBV28,15,ASSSSGRSTFNQPQH
TRBV6-5,14,ASSWLAGGPGNEQF
TRBV5-1,13,ASSVSGLEINEQF
TRBV5-6,13,ASSSGWGGITEAF
TRBV27,13,ASSLVQGSNQPQH
TRBV11-2,13,ASSLERTSGYEQY
TRBV7-9,12,ASSPPGGVIKLF
TRBV5-1,11,ASSLDSTDTQY
TRBV10-1,15,ASSDHPPRGNFYEQY
TRBV5-4,13,ASSRSGRGTDTQY
TRBV25-1,13,ASNGRGSFEDTQY
TRBV10-3,13,ASRAQGTGNYGYT
TRBV6-1,13,ASSEPSAGQETQY
TRBV29-1,12,SVTELEPPYEQY
TRBV9,12,ASSQDGVMEKLF
TRBV5-6,11,ASSLAPAGELF
TRBV6-4,13,ASSDTGTGGYGYT
TRBV2,12,ASSEHLPGEKLF
TRBV18,13,ASSPAAGLGNTIY
TRBV15,9,ATSSQGGYT
TRBV5-8,17,ASSLLAGTGASGANVLT
TRBV4-3,9,ASGKTGELF
TRBV2,9,ASSPIYEQY
TRBV6-1,11,ASSVQTNTEAF